This TCR beta chain was documented in a study of cytomegalovirus exposure and HLA in healthy donors. This PCR relied on a set of 60 Vbeta primers and 13 Jbeta primers. Repertoires were generated with immunoSEQ multiplex PCR, while TCRdb's copy carries only in-frame clones and drops some. The data contain some 180,000 clones, 65% to 85% of them seen just once; the ten biggest clones take up around 1.4%. This clone appeared a single time. The source is a girl aged 10 to 17 in good health and CMV-seropositive. Sequencing input: PBMCs.

CDR3 DNA: TGTGCCAGCAGCTTAGGCGGGAGGGCATACACCGGGGAGCTGTTTTTT. Translating it yields CASSLGGRAYTGELFF. V usage is TRBV5-6 and J usage is TRBJ2-2; 9 positions agree with TRBD2. Germline loops: CDR1 SGHDT, CDR2 YYEEEE. J gave up 3 bases and V 2 bases, and 5 bases lay outside the gene matches. The CDR3 consists of 16 residues.